A single sample is the source of the 22 T cell receptor beta chains below, sequenced in a study of blood T cells in healthy people across ages. A second PCR, run for roughly 7 to 11 cycles, used a sample-barcoded 5' primer plus a J-beta primer mix. TCRdb redid the calling of the 5' RACE reads with MiXCR, one entry per CDR3 protein. This sample has over 1.5 million distinct CDR3 sequences, with about 50% found just once. Material: blood. These receptors were obtained from a middle-aged woman in good health.

This chain links TRBV4-3 with TRBJ2-4; D remains unclear. This CDR3 is built from 14 residues. Germline V gene sequence: CDR1 LGHNA, CDR2 YSLEER. Deletions cut 0 bases from V and 3 bases from J, with 6 bases between. CDR3 loop: CASSQERLKNIQYF. CDR3 coding DNA: TGCGCCAGCAGCCAAGAACGCCTCAAAAACATTCAGTACTTC.

The chain uses TRBV7-2 and TRBJ1-6, with 9 bases fitting TRBD1. V gave up 1 base and J gave up 9 bases; unmatched junction bases: 4. Germline V CDR1 and CDR2: SGHTA, FQGNSA. The CDR3 is 15 residues long. The CDR3 region has the DNA TGTGCCAGCAGCTTAGGGGGACAGGGTAGTTCACCCCTCCACTTT. This sequence encodes CASSLGGQGSSPLHF.

The rearrangement links TRBV14 to TRBJ1-4; possible D gene TRBD1, 5 bases. The V end lost 3 bases, the J end lost 8 bases, and 10 bases lay between the germline ends. Looked up from germline, CDR1 is SGHDN and CDR2 is FVKESK. The CDR3 is 13 amino acids. CDR3 residues: CASSHEGAEKLFF. The CDR3 coding sequence is TGTGCCAGCAGCCATGAAGGGGCAGAAAAACTGTTTTTT.

On this clonotype: The junction and the germline gene differ at one end; a read error may be behind it. The rearrangement joins TRBV5-1 to TRBJ1-2; D might be TRBD1 (6 bases). Germline V CDR1 and CDR2: SGHRS, YFSETQ. The CDR3 runs 16 residues. CDR3 region: CASSLAPDSGIYDYTF. CDR3 DNA: TGCGCCAGCAGCTTGGCCCCGGACAGCGGGATATATGACTACACCTTC.

Turning to this clonotype: Germline is not matched at one junction end, which may reflect a read error. The V gene is TRBV7-2, the J gene TRBJ2-7, with 9 bases that match TRBD1. In germline, CDR1 is SGHTA, CDR2 FQGNSA. The CDR3 consists of 15 residues. The CDR3 reads CARSLSGTGPYEQYF. In DNA form, the CDR3 reads TGTGCCAGGAGCTTGTCTGGGACAGGGCCCTACGAGCAGTACTTC.

This clonotype was counted only a few times. The rearrangement links TRBV20-1 to TRBJ2-5; D ambiguous. V was shortened by 0 bases and J by 0 bases, with 8 bases between the two germline ends. The CDR3 length is 14 residues. Germline CDR1 reads DFQATT; CDR2 reads SNEGSKA (reference sequence). CDR3 loop: CSARDSRNQETQYF. CDR3 nucleotide sequence: TGCAGTGCTAGAGATAGTCGCAACCAAGAGACCCAGTACTTC.

The chain employs TRBV6-2 or TRBV6-3 and TRBJ2-7, with a weak D call TRBD2 (5 bases). CDR1 is MNHEY and CDR2 is SVGEGT in the germline V gene. This CDR3 has 13 amino acids. Trimming cost V 5 bases and J 3 bases, with 11 bases left between them. The CDR3 bases are TGTGCCAGCAGTCGGCTAGCCCACTACGAGCAGTACTTC. Translating gives CASSRLAHYEQYF.

The gene calls are TRBV5-1 and TRBJ2-1, with D possibly being TRBD2 (6 bases). V was trimmed by 4 bases and J by 10 bases, leaving 18 bases between them. CDR1 is SGHRS and CDR2 is YFSETQ in the germline V gene. The CDR3 is made up of 14 amino acids. The CDR3 sequence is CASSAGTGVSEQFF. CDR3 in DNA: TGCGCCAGCAGCGCGGGGACTGGGGTTAGCGAGCAGTTCTTC. The complete variable domain, with remaining parts taken from reference TRBV5-1 and TRBJ2-1, reads KAGVTQTPRYLIKTRGQQVTLSCSPISGHRSVSWYQQTPGQGLQFLFEYFSETQRNKGNFPGRFSGRQFSNSRSEMNVSTLELGDSALYLCASSAGTGVSEQFFGPGTRLTVL.

This clonotype was seen only a few times. V usage is TRBV7-2 and J usage is TRBJ2-5, with D tentatively TRBD2 (6 bases). The V end lost 5 bases, the J end lost 11 bases, and 27 bases lay between the germline ends. CDR3 length: 16 residues. Looked up from germline, CDR1 is SGHTA and CDR2 is FQGNSA. This CDR3 reads CASSPGGRGTPNEQYF. For the CDR3, the DNA is TGTGCCAGCAGCCCTGGAGGACGGGGGACCCCAAATGAGCAGTACTTC.

The chain has TRBV29-1 and TRBJ2-1, with 13 bases aligning to TRBD2. The V and J ends lost 6 bases and 4 bases, in that order; junction bases with no gene match: 6. Germline assignment: CDR1 SQVTM and CDR2 ANQGSEA. The CDR3 is 15 residues long. This CDR3 is CSVWTSGSAYNEQFF. In DNA form, the CDR3 reads TGCAGCGTGTGGACTAGCGGGAGCGCTTACAATGAGCAGTTCTTC.

The rearrangement links TRBV29-1 to TRBJ2-3; TRBD2 aligns across 10 bases. From germline, CDR1 is SQVTM and CDR2 ANQGSEA. Trimming cost V 2 bases and J 2 bases; bases outside gene matches: 4. The CDR3 is made up of 15 amino acids. CDR3 sequence: CSVERLAGVTDTQYF. As DNA, the CDR3 is TGCAGCGTTGAAAGGCTAGCGGGGGTCACAGATACGCAGTATTTT.

This clonotype showed up just a few times. V gene TRBV5-1 combines with J gene TRBJ2-1; D may be TRBD1 or TRBD2 (5 bases each). The V gene lost 4 bases and the J gene lost 5 bases, with 13 bases spanning the gap. CDR1 and CDR2 (germline): SGHRS, YFSETQ. The CDR3 consists of 14 residues. CDR3 sequence (DNA): TGCGCCAGCAGCCTATCAGGGAGCAACAATGAGCAGTTCTTC. It specifies CASSLSGSNNEQFF.

The rearrangement joins TRBV7-9 to TRBJ2-1; D ambiguous. CDR3 length equals 12 residues. The V end was cut by 1 base, the J end by 10 bases, with 8 bases between. In germline, CDR1 is SEHNR, CDR2 FQNEAQ (reference sequence). CDR3 protein: CASSLVSVEQFF. CDR3 coding DNA: TGTGCCAGCAGCTTAGTAAGTGTAGAGCAGTTCTTC.

The rearrangement joins TRBV4-1 to TRBJ1-6; D may be TRBD1 (6 bases). V lost 0 bases and J lost 4, with 16 bases in between. The CDR3 contains 18 residues. Per germline, CDR1 MGHRA and CDR2 YSYEKL. The CDR3 bases are TGCGCCAGCAGCCAAGATCTTAGCGGACAGACATATAATTCACCCCTCCACTTT. Residues: CASSQDLSGQTYNSPLHF.

V gene TRBV7-9 combines with J gene TRBJ1-4; D remains unclear. This CDR3 spans 14 amino acids. The V gene's germline CDR1 is SEHNR and CDR2 FQNEAQ (reference sequence). Trimming removed 7 bases at V and 3 bases at J, with 12 bases between. The CDR3 region has the DNA TGTGCCAGCACCACCGACCGTCCTAATGAAAAACTGTTTTTT. It is translated as CASTTDRPNEKLFF. Filled out from reference TRBV7-9 and TRBJ1-4, the complete variable domain reads DTGVSQNPRHKITKRGQNVTFRCDPISEHNRLYWYRQTLGQGPEFLTYFQNEAQLEKSRLLSDRFSAERPKGSFSTLEIQRTEQGDSAMYLCASTTDRPNEKLFFGSGTQLSVL.

The chain employs TRBV29-1 and TRBJ1-1; D not resolved. This CDR3 is built from 12 residues. Between the trimmed V and J ends, which lost 3 bases and 2 bases, there was a span of 7 bases. The germline gives CDR1 SQVTM, CDR2 ANQGSEA. CDR3: CSVESFNTEAFF. As DNA, the CDR3 is TGCAGCGTTGAGTCGTTTAACACTGAAGCTTTCTTT.

This chain connects TRBV25-1 to TRBJ2-1; 12 nucleotides agree with TRBD2. The length of the CDR3 is 15 residues. The V gene's germline CDR1 is MGHDK and CDR2 SYGVNS. J lost 6 bases, V lost 2 bases, and 2 bases had no gene match. DNA of the CDR3: TGTGCCAGCAGTGAAGGACTAGCGGGGCTCAATGAGCAGTTCTTC. It yields the protein CASSEGLAGLNEQFF. The full variable domain, with the rest looked up from reference TRBV25-1 and TRBJ2-1, is EADIYQTPRYLVIGTGKKITLECSQTMGHDKMYWYQQDPGMELHLIHYSYGVNSTEKGDLSSESTVSRIRTEHFPLTLESARPSHTSQYLCASSEGLAGLNEQFFGPGTRLTVL.

The chain has TRBV20-1 and TRBJ2-3; D not resolved. Germline CDR1 reads DFQATT; CDR2 reads SNEGSKA (reference sequence). The CDR3 is 11 residues long. Trimming shortened V by 6 bases and J by 8 bases, and 12 bases separated the two germline ends. CDR3 coding DNA: TGCAGTGCCCGGTTGAAGGGTACGCAGTATTTT. It specifies CSARLKGTQYF.

This chain joins TRBV9 and TRBJ1-2, with D possibly TRBD1 on 5 matching bases. Trimming pared 0 bases from V and 7 bases from J, leaving 13 bases between. Per germline, CDR1 SGDLS and CDR2 YYNGEE. The CDR3 sequence is 14 residues long. CDR3 DNA sequence: TGTGCCAGCAGCGTAGACGACAGTATCTCTGGCTACACCTTC. Protein sequence: CASSVDDSISGYTF. Complete variable domain (other parts from reference TRBV9 and TRBJ1-2): DSGVTQTPKHLITATGQRVTLRCSPRSGDLSVYWYQQSLDQGLQFLIQYYNGEERAKGNILERFSAQQFPDLHSELNLSSLELGDSALYFCASSVDDSISGYTFGSGTRLTVV.

This sequence joins TRBV7-2 and TRBJ2-5; TRBD2 matches at 12 bases. The CDR3 loop spans 16 amino acids. Germline V gives CDR1 SGHTA, CDR2 FQGNSA. Trimming cost V 5 bases and J 2 bases; bases outside gene matches: 6. In nucleotides, the CDR3 is TGTGCCAGCAGCCTCACTAGCGGGGGGACACAAGAGACCCAGTACTTC. It codes for CASSLTSGGTQETQYF.

The chain couples TRBV3-1 to TRBJ2-5; tentative D call: TRBD1 (6 bases). This CDR3 has 14 amino acids. Germline assignment: CDR1 LGHDT and CDR2 YNNKEL (reference sequence). V lost 3 bases, J lost 7 bases, and 15 bases lay in between. CDR3 in DNA: TGTGCCAGCAGCCACAACAGGGTGAGAGGGACCCAGTACTTC. This sequence encodes CASSHNRVRGTQYF.

The chain carries TRBV20-1 and TRBJ2-5; TRBD2 matches 13 bases. In germline, CDR1 is DFQATT, CDR2 SNEGSKA (reference sequence). The ends lost 3 bases at V and 0 bases at J; junction bases unmatched: 13. CDR3 length: 19 amino acids. The chain's CDR3 is CSASALETSGGRYQETQYF. For the CDR3, the DNA is TGCAGTGCTAGTGCTTTAGAGACTAGCGGGGGGAGGTACCAAGAGACCCAGTACTTC.